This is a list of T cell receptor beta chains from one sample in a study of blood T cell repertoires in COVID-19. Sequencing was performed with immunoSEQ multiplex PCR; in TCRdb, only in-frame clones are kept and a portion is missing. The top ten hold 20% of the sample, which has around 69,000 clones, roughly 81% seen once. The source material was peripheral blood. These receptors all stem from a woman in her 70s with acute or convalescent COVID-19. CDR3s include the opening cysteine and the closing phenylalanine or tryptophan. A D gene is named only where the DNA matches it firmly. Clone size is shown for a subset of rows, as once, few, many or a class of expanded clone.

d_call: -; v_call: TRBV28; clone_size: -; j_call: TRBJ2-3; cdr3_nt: TGTGCCAGCAGTTTGCCTAGCGGCACAGATACGCAGTATTTT; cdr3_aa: CASSLPSGTDTQYF
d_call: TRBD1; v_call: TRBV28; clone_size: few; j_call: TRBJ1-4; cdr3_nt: TGTGCCAGCAGTTTAATTGACAGGGGGCTTGGAAAACTGTTTTTT; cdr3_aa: CASSLIDRGLGKLFF
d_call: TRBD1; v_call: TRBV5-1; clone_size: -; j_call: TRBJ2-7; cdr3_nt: TGCGCCAGCAGCCCCTCACAGGGGCGGGCTAGACTCGACGAGCAGTACTTC; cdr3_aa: CASSPSQGRARLDEQYF
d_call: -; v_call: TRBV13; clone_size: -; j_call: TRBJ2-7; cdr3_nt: TGTGCCAGCAGCAACCGAGAGCGACCCTACGAGCAGTACTTC; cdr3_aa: CASSNRERPYEQYF
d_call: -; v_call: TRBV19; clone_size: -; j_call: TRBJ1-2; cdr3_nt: TGTGCCAGTAGTATAAGTGCCAGGGAAGCAGGTGGCTACACCTTC; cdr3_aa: CASSISAREAGGYTF
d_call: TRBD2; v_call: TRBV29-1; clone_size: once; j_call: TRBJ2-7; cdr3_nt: TGCAGCGTTGTGTCGCGGGAGGGCGGCCGCGAGCAGTACTTC; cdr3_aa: CSVVSREGGREQYF
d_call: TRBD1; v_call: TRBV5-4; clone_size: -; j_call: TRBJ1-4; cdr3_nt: TGTGCCAGCAGCCTCCGGGACAGGGGGAGTTTTGATGAAAAACTGTTTTTT; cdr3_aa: CASSLRDRGSFDEKLFF
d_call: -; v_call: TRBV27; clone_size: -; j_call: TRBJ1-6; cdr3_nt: TGTGCCAGCAGTTTTGGGGGGAGAAATTCACCCCTCCACTTT; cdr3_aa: CASSFGGRNSPLHF
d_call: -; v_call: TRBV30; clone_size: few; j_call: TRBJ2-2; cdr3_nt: TGTGCCTGGACTCTTAGCACCGGGGAGCTGTTTTTT; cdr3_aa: CAWTLSTGELFF
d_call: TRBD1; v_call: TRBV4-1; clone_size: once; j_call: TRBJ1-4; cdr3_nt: TGCGCCAGCAGCTACTCGACCGGGACAGCTAATGAAAAACTGTTTTTT; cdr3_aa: CASSYSTGTANEKLFF
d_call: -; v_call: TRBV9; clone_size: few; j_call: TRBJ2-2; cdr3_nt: TGTGCCAGCAGCGGGCGCGGAGGGCCGAACACCGGGGAGCTGTTTTTT; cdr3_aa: CASSGRGGPNTGELFF
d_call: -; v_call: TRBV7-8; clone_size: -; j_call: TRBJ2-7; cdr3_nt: TGTGCCAGCAGCCCCGGGACATCCACCTACGAGCAGTACTTC; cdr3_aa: CASSPGTSTYEQYF
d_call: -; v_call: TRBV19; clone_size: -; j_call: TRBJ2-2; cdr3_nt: TGTGCCAGTAGTATAGCGAGGGCCGGGGAGCTGTTTTTT; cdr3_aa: CASSIARAGELFF
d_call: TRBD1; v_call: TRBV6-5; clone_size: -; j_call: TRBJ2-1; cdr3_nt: TGTGCCAGCAGTCTCTCGGACAGGCTCAATGAGCAGTTCTTC; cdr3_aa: CASSLSDRLNEQFF
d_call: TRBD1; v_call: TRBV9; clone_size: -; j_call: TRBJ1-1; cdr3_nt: TGTGCCAGCAGCGCCCAGGGACAGCTGAACACTGAAGCTTTCTTT; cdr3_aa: CASSAQGQLNTEAFF
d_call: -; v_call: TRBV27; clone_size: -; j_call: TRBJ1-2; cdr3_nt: TGTGCCAGCAGAGGGGGGGCCATGGCTAACTATGGCTACACCTTC; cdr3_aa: CASRGGAMANYGYTF
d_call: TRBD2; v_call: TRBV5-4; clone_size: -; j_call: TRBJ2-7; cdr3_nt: TGTGCCAGCAGCTTGATAGCGGGAGGCCCATGGTCCTACGAGCAGTACTTC; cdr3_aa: CASSLIAGGPWSYEQYF
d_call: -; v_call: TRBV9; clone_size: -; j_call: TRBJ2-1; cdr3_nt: TGTGCCAGCAGCGTAGTGGCAGGGAACAATGAGCAGTTCTTC; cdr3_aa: CASSVVAGNNEQFF
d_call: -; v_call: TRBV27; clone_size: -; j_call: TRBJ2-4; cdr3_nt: TGTGCCAGCAGCGACAGGAGACTATCCAAAAACATTCAGTACTTC; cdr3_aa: CASSDRRLSKNIQYF
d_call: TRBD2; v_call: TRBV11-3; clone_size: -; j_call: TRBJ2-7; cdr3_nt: TGTGCCAGCAGCAAAAGACTAGCGGGAGGGGTGGCATACGAGCAGTACTTC; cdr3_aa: CASSKRLAGGVAYEQYF
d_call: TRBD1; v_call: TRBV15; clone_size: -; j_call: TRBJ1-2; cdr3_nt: TGTGCCACCAGCAGGGATCGGACAGGAAAGAACTATGGCTACACCTTC; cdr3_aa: CATSRDRTGKNYGYTF
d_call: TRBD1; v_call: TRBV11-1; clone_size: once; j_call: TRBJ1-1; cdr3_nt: TGTGCCAGCAGCCCACGGGGACAGGGTAGGGACACTGAAGCTTTCTTT; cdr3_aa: CASSPRGQGRDTEAFF
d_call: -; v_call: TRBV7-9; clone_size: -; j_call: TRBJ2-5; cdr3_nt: TGTGCCAGCAGCTTCTCAGGGAACCAAGAGACCCAGTACTTC; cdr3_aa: CASSFSGNQETQYF